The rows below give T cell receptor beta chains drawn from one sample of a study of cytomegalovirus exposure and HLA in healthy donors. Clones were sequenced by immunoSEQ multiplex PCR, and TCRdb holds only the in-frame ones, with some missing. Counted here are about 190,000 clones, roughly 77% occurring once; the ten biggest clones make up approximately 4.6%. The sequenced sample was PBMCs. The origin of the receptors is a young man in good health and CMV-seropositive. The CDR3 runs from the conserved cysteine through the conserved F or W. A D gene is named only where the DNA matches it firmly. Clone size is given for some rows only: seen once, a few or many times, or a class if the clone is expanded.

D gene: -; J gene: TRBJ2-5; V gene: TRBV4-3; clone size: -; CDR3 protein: CASSQERGLKTQYF; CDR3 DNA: TGCGCCAGCAGCCAAGAGCGGGGGCTTAAGACCCAGTACTTC
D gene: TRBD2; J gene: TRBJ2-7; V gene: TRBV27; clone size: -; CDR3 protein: CASSSAGGPYEQYF; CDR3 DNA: TGTGCCAGCAGTTCAGCGGGGGGCCCCTACGAGCAGTACTTC
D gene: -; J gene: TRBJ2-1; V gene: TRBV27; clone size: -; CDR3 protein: CASSSLTGSYNEQFF; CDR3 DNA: TGTGCCAGCAGTTCCCTTACGGGGTCCTACAATGAGCAGTTCTTC
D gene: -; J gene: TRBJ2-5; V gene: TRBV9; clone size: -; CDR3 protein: CASSVGSGLETQYF; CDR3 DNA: TGTGCCAGCAGCGTAGGGTCGGGTTTGGAGACCCAGTACTTC
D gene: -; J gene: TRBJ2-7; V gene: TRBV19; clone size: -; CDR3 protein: CASSREQGPYEQYF; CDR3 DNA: TGTGCCAGTAGCAGGGAACAGGGACCCTACGAGCAGTACTTC
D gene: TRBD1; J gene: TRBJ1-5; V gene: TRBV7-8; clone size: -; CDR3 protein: CASSLEDREGQPQHF; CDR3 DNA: TGTGCCAGCAGCTTAGAGGACAGGGAGGGTCAGCCCCAGCATTTT
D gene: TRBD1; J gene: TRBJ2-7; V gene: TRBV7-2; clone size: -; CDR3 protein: CASSPDRGNYEQYF; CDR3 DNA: TGTGCCAGCAGCCCGGACAGGGGAAACTACGAGCAGTACTTC
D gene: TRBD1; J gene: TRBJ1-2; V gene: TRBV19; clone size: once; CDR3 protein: CATQGALYGYTF; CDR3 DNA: TGTGCCACACAGGGGGCGCTATATGGCTACACCTTC
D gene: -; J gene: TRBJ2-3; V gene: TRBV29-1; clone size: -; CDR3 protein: CSVGLGPDTQYF; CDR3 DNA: TGCAGCGTTGGACTAGGACCAGATACGCAGTATTTT
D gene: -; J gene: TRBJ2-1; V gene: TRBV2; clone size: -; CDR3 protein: CASIKGGTAENEQFF; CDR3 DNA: TGTGCCAGCATTAAAGGCGGGACGGCGGAGAATGAGCAGTTCTTC
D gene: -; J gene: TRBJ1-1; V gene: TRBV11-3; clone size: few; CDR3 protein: CASSTQGNTEAFF; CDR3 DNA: TGTGCCAGCAGCACACAGGGGAACACTGAAGCTTTCTTT
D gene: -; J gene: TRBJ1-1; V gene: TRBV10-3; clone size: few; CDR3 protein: CAISQQDPNTEAFF; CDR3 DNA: TGTGCCATCAGCCAACAGGATCCGAACACTGAAGCTTTCTTT
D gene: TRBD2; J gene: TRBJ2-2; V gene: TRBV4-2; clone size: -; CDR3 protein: CASSQDGLAGETGELFF; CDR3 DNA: TGTGCCAGCAGCCAAGACGGACTAGCGGGAGAAACCGGGGAGCTGTTTTTT